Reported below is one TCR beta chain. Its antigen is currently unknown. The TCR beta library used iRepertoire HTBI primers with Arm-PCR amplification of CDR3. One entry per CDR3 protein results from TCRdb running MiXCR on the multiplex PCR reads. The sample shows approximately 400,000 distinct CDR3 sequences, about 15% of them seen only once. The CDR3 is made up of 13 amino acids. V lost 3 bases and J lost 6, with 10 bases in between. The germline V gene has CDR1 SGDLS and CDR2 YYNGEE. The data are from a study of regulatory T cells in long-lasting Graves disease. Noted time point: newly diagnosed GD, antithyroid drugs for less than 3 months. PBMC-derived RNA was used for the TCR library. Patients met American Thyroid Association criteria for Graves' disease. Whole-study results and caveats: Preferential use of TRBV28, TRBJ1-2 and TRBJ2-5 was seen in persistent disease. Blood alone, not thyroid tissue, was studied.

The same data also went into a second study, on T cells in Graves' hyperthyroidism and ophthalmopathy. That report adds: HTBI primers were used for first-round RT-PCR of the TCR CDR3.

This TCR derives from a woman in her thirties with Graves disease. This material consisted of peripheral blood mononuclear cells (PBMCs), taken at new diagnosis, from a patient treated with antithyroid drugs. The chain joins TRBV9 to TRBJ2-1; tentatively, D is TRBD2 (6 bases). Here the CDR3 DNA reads TGTGCCAGCAGCGCGACTAGTTTCAATGAGCAGTTCTTC. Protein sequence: CASSATSFNEQFF.